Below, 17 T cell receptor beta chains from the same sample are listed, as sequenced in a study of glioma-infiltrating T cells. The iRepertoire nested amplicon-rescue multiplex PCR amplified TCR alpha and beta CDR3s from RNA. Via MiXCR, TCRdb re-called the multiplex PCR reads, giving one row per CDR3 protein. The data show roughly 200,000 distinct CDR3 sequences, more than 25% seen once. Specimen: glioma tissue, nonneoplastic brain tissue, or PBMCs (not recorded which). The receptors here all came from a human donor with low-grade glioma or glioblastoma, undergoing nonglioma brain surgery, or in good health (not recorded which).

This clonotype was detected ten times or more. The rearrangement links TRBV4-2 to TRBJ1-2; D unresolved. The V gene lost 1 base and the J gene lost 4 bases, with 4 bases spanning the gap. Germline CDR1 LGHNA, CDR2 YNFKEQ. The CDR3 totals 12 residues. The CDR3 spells CASSQAGYGYTF. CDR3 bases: TGTGCCAGCAGCCAAGCAGGCTATGGCTACACCTTC.

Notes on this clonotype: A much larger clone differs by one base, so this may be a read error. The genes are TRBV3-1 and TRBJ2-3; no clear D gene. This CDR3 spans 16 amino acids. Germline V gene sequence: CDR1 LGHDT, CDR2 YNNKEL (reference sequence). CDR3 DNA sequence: TGTGCCAGCAGCCAAGATCCTCACTATGACACAGATACGCGGTATTTT. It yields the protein CASSQDPHYDTDTRYF.

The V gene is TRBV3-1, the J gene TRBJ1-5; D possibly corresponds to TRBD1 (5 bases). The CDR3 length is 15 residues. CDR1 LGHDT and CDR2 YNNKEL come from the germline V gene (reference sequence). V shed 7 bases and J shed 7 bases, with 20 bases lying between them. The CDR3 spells CASIQARGRQQPQHF. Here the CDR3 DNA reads TGTGCCAGCATCCAGGCCCGGGGGAGGCAGCAGCCCCAGCATTTT.

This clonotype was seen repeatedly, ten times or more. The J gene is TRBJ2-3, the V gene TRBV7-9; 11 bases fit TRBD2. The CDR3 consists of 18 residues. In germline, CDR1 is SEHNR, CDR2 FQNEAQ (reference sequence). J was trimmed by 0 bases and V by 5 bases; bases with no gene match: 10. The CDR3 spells CASSQGTSGAPSTDTQYF. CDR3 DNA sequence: TGTGCCAGCAGCCAGGGGACTAGCGGAGCGCCTAGCACAGATACGCAGTATTTT.

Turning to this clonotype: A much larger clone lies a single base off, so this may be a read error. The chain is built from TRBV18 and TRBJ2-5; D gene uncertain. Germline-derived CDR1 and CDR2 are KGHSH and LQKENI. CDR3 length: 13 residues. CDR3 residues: CASSPYNHETQYF. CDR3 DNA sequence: TGTGCCAGCTCACCTTACAACCATGAGACCCAGTACTTC.

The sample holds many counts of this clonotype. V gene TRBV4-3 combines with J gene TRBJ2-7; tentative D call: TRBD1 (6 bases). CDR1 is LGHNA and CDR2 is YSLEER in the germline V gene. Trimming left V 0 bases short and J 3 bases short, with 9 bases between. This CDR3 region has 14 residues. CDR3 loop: CASSQDRTDYEQYF. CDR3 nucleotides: TGCGCCAGCAGCCAAGACCGGACAGACTACGAGCAGTACTTC.

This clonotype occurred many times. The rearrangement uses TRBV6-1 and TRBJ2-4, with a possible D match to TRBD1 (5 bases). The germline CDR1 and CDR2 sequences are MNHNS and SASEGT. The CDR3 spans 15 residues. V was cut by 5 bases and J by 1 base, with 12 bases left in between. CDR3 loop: CASSIQVSAKNIQYF. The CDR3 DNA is TGTGCCAGCAGTATACAGGTTTCGGCCAAAAACATTCAGTACTTC.

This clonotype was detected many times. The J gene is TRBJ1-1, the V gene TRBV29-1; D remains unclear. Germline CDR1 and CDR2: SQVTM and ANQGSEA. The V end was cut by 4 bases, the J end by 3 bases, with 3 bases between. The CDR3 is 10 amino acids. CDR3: CSVGDTEAFF. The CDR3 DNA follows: TGCAGCGTTGGGGACACTGAAGCTTTCTTT.

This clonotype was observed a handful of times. CDR3 in amino acids: CASSHGLRQPTNTIYF. CDR3 bases: TGTGCCAGCAGCCACGGACTGAGGCAGCCTACAAACACCATATATTTT. This rearrangement joins TRBV13 to TRBJ1-3, with unresolved D. This CDR3 has 16 amino acids. Germline V gives CDR1 PRHDT, CDR2 FYEKMQ (reference sequence). V lost 5 bases, J lost 6 bases, and 20 bases lay in between.

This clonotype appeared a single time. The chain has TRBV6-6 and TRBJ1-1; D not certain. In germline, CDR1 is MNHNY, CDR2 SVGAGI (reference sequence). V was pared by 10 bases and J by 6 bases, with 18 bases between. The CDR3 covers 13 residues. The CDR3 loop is CATVSRRGAEAFF. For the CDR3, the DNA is TGTGCCACCGTGAGCCGGAGAGGCGCTGAAGCTTTCTTT.

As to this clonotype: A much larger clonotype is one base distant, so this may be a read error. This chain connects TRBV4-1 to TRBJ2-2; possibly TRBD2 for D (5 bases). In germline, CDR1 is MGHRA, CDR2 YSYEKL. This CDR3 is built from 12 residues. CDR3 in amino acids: CASSQVAGEMFF. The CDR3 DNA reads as TGCGCCAGCAGCCAAGTTGCCGGGGAGATGTTTTTT.

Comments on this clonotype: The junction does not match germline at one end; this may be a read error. The chain's CDR3 is CASSQGGPEALF. In nucleotides, the CDR3 is TGTGCCAGCAGCCAAGGCGGGCCTGAAGCTTTATTT. V and J are TRBV3-1 and TRBJ1-1; D is unclear. The CDR3 runs 12 residues. From germline, CDR1 is LGHDT and CDR2 YNNKEL (reference sequence).

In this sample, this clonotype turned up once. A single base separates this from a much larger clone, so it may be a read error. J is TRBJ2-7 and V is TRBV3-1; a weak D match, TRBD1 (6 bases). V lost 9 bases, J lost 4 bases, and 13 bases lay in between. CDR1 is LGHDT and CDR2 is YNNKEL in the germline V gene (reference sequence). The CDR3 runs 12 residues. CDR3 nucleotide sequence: TGTGCCAGAGCGCGTCAGGGGTACGAGCAGTACTTC. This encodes CARARQGYEQYF.

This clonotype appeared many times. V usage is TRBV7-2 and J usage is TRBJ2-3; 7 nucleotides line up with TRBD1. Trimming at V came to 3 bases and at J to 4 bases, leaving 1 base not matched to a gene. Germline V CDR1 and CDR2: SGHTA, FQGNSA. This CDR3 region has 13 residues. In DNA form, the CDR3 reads TGTGCCAGCAGCTTTGACAGGGCAGATACGCAGTATTTT. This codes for CASSFDRADTQYF. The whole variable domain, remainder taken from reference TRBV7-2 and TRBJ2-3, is GAGVSQSPSNKVTEKGKDVELRCDPISGHTALYWYRQSLGQGLEFLIYFQGNSAPDKSGLPSDRFSAERTGGSVSTLTIQRTQQEDSAVYLCASSFDRADTQYFGPGTRLTVL.

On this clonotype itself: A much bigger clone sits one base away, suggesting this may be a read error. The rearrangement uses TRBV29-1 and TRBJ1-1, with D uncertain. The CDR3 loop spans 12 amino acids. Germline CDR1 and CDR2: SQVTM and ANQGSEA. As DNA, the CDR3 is TGCAGCGTTGAAGTGGAGAACACTGAAGATTTCTTT. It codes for CSVEVENTEDFF.

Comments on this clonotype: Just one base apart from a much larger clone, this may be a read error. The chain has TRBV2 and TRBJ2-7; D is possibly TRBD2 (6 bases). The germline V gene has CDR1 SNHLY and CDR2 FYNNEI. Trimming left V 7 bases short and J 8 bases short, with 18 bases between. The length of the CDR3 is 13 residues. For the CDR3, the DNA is TGTGCCAGCATCCAACGGGAGTTTACCAAGCAGTACTTC. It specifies CASIQREFTKQYF.

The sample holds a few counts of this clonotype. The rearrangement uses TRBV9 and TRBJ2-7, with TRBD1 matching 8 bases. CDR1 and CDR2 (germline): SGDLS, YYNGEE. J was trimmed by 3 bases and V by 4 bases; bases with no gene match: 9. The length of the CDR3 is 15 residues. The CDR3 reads CASSPGQANSYEQYF. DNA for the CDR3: TGTGCCAGCAGCCCGGGACAGGCCAACAGCTACGAGCAGTACTTC.